This TCR beta chain was captured in a study of T-cell reconstitution after alpha-beta-depleted transplantation in children. Trimming left V 5 bases short and J 8 bases short, with 12 bases between. There are 11 residues in the CDR3. The germline gives CDR1 DFQATT, CDR2 SNEGSKA (reference sequence). Unique molecular identifiers were used in preparing the TCRbeta library. Using its own MiXCR run on the PCR reads, TCRdb lists one record per CDR3 protein. This table holds about 980,000 distinct CDR3 sequences, about 29% found once. The origin of this receptor is a boy in the first two years of life who had a stem cell transplant for SCID, so the T cells may come from the graft donor. V is TRBV20-1 and J is TRBJ2-5; the D is unclear. Here the sequenced sample was PBMCs, mostly from graft donor cells, taken 360 days after TCRalphabeta/CD19-depleted stem cell transplant. CDR3 loop: CSARGPTTQYF. The CDR3 DNA sequence: TGCAGTGCTCGAGGTCCAACAACCCAGTACTTC.